The 10 T cell receptor beta chains below come from one sample, sequenced in a study of somatic mutations in cytotoxic T cells in rheumatoid arthritis. TCRdb's copy holds only in-frame clones and misses some; the assay was immunoSEQ multiplex PCR. The sample records several thousand clones, more than 45% being singletons. Sequencing was carried out using CD8+ T cells sorted from blood. The receptors originated from a woman in her thirties or forties in good health.

The V call is TRBV15, the J call TRBJ2-1, with D possibly being TRBD2 (6 bases). V was pared by 0 bases and J by 5 bases, with 8 bases between. The CDR3 contains 14 residues. Germline V gene lookup returns CDR1 LNHNV and CDR2 YYDKDF (reference sequence). Written as DNA, the CDR3 is TGTGCCACCAGCAGAGAGTTAGCGGACAATGAGCAGTTCTTC. Protein sequence: CATSRELADNEQFF.

The chain joins TRBV6-1 to TRBJ2-7; TRBD2 agrees at 8 bases. The CDR3 contains 15 residues. The trim removed 8 bases at V and 3 bases at J, leaving 12 bases unmatched. Germline CDR1 and CDR2: MNHNS and SASEGT. In nucleotides, the CDR3 is TGTGCCAGCTCGCCCCGGGGGGGTTCGGGCTACGAGCAGTACTTC. Translation gives CASSPRGGSGYEQYF.

The rearrangement links TRBV28 to TRBJ1-5; 9 bases line up with TRBD1. The CDR3 totals 15 residues. The junction had 5 bases not matched to a gene; V was cut back by 3 bases and J by 5 bases. Germline-derived CDR1 and CDR2 are MDHEN and SYDVKM. This CDR3 is CASSFLGQGYQPQHF. CDR3 DNA: TGTGCCAGCAGTTTTCTGGGACAGGGTTATCAGCCCCAGCATTTT.

This clone is medium-sized (0.01 to 0.1%) by share. V and J are TRBV2 and TRBJ2-7; D is undetermined. Germline assignment: CDR1 SNHLY and CDR2 FYNNEI. CDR3 length equals 12 residues. Trimming left V 4 bases short and J 0 bases short, with 4 bases between. The CDR3 is CASSGNSYEQYF. The CDR3 nucleotides are TGTGCCAGCAGTGGGAACTCCTACGAGCAGTACTTC.

This clone was recorded only once. The chain employs TRBV6-5 and TRBJ2-1, with D unresolved. The ends were cut back, 10 bases at V and 9 bases at J, with 13 bases in the middle. The length of the CDR3 is 11 residues. The germline CDR1 and CDR2 sequences are MNHEY and SVGAGI. The CDR3 region has the DNA TGTGCCACCGCTCTGTACGGTGAGCAGTTCTTC. Protein sequence: CATALYGEQFF.

The V gene is TRBV6-1, the J gene TRBJ1-2; D unclear. With 2 bases removed from V and 3 bases from J, the gap between germline ends came to 13 bases. This CDR3 has 15 residues. Germline lookup yields CDR1 MNHNS and CDR2 SASEGT. The CDR3 here is CASSEPGFGDYGYTF. In nucleotides, the CDR3 is TGTGCCAGCAGTGAACCTGGTTTTGGGGACTATGGCTACACCTTC.

In its sample, this clone was seen a few times. The rearrangement uses TRBV5-6 and TRBJ1-6; D is unclear. Looked up from germline, CDR1 is SGHDT and CDR2 is YYEEEE. The CDR3 contains 14 residues. Trimming cost V 5 bases and J 10 bases, with 16 bases left between them. This chain's CDR3 is CASRREGTSSPLHF. The CDR3 coding sequence is TGTGCCAGCAGAAGGGAGGGAACGAGCTCACCCCTCCACTTT.

The chain joins TRBV27 to TRBJ2-1; D is unresolved. The CDR3 runs to 13 residues. V lost 5 bases, J lost 8 bases, and 13 bases lay in between. Germline CDR1 reads MNHEY; CDR2 reads SMNVEV (reference sequence). The CDR3 spells CASSTTPSDEQFF. The CDR3, as DNA: TGTGCCAGCAGTACCACTCCTTCGGATGAGCAGTTCTTC.

The J gene is TRBJ2-1, the V gene TRBV27; 7 nucleotides align to TRBD2. Trimming cost V 5 bases and J 4 bases; bases outside gene matches: 8. This CDR3 is built from 15 residues. The germline V gene encodes CDR1 MNHEY and CDR2 SMNVEV (reference sequence). CDR3 protein: CASSASGTMYNEQFF. The CDR3 DNA reads as TGTGCCAGCAGTGCCTCCGGGACTATGTACAATGAGCAGTTCTTC.

The J gene is TRBJ2-7, the V gene TRBV27; no clear D gene. Trimming cost V 2 bases and J 5 bases, with 13 bases left between them. Germline V CDR1 and CDR2: MNHEY, SMNVEV (reference sequence). CDR3 length equals 14 residues. CDR3 amino acids: CASSLAVGSDEQYF. DNA for the CDR3: TGTGCCAGCAGTTTAGCGGTAGGGTCGGACGAGCAGTACTTC.